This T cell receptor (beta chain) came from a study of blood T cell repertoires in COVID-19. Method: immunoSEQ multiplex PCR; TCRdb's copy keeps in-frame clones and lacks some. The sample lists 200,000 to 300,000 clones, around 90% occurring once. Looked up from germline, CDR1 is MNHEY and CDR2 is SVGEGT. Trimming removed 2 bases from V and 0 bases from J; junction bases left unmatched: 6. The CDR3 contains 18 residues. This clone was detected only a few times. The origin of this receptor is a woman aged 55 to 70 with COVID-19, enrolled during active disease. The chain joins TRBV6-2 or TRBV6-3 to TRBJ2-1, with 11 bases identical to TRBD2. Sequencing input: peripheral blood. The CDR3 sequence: CASSYAASGGSSYNEQFF. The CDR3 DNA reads TGTGCCAGCAGTTACGCGGCTAGCGGGGGGAGCTCCTACAATGAGCAGTTCTTC.